The rows below give T cell receptor beta chains drawn from one sample of a study of cytomegalovirus exposure and HLA in healthy donors. TCRdb's copy holds only in-frame clones and misses some; the assay was immunoSEQ multiplex PCR. The table lists about 150,000 clones, around 10% of them singletons, with about 7.5% in the top ten. The sequenced sample consisted of PBMCs. These TCRs come from a woman aged 35 to 49 in good health and CMV-seropositive. Each CDR3 is given with its conserved first and last residue. A D gene is named only where the DNA matches it firmly. A clone size is listed for some rows: how often the clone was seen (once, few, many), or a class if it is expanded.

clone size	CDR3 length	V gene	J gene	D gene	CDR3 protein	CDR3 DNA
few	16	TRBV7-2	TRBJ2-3	TRBD2	CASSLTSGGLTDTQYF	TGTGCCAGCAGCTTAACTAGCGGGGGACTCACAGATACGCAGTATTTT
few	13	TRBV2	TRBJ1-2	.	CASRPGTNYGYTF	TGTGCCAGCAGGCCGGGAACTAACTATGGCTACACCTTC
few	15	TRBV5-8	TRBJ2-4	.	CASSLLDRVKNIQYF	TGTGCCAGCAGCCTCCTGGACAGAGTAAAAAACATTCAGTACTTC
.	16	TRBV7-2	TRBJ2-7	TRBD2	CASSLGSSGLNYEQYF	TGTGCCAGCAGCTTAGGGTCGTCGGGACTAAACTACGAGCAGTACTTC
few	13	TRBV27	TRBJ1-1	.	CASRGKGNTEAFF	TGTGCCAGCCGAGGGAAAGGGAACACTGAAGCTTTCTTT
few	14	TRBV6-5	TRBJ2-2	.	CASSYATTTGELFF	TGTGCCAGCAGTTACGCGACTACCACCGGGGAGCTGTTTTTT
.	16	TRBV29-1	TRBJ2-1	TRBD2	CSVEGQLAGTDNEQFF	TGCAGCGTTGAAGGTCAGCTAGCGGGGACGGACAATGAGCAGTTCTTC
few	15	TRBV10-1	TRBJ1-4	.	CASSESGGHCGKLFF	TGCGCCAGCAGTGAGTCAGGCGGACATTGCGGAAAACTGTTTTTT
few	18	TRBV13	TRBJ2-3	TRBD2	CASSLGTSGGARTDTQYF	TGTGCCAGCAGCTTAGGGACTAGCGGGGGGGCGCGCACAGATACGCAGTATTTT
once	14	TRBV5-1	TRBJ2-3	.	CASSLKQNTDTQYF	TGCGCCAGCAGCTTGAAACAGAACACAGATACGCAGTATTTT
few	13	TRBV6-5	TRBJ2-7	.	CASSGTQGYEQYF	TGTGCCAGCAGCGGTACCCAGGGCTACGAGCAGTACTTC
few	13	TRBV6-1	TRBJ2-7	.	CASRGTDTYEQYF	TGTGCCAGCAGGGGCACGGACACCTACGAGCAGTACTTC
many	15	TRBV5-8	TRBJ2-7	TRBD1	CASSAAPGTAYEQYF	TGTGCCAGCAGCGCTGCTCCCGGGACAGCCTACGAGCAGTACTTC
few	15	TRBV6-6	TRBJ1-6	TRBD1	CASSYEGQNNSPLHF	TGTGCCAGCAGTTACGAGGGACAGAATAATTCACCCCTCCACTTT
few	14	TRBV7-3	TRBJ1-6	.	CASPSRGYNSPLHF	TGTGCCAGCCCTAGTCGGGGTTACAATTCACCCCTCCACTTT
.	16	TRBV6-6	TRBJ1-2	TRBD1	CASSSRRDRGDYGYTF	TGTGCCAGCAGTTCTAGGCGGGACAGGGGTGACTATGGCTACACCTTC
.	17	TRBV11-3	TRBJ2-4	TRBD2	CASSLPGLAVAKNIQYF	TGTGCCAGCAGCCTCCCGGGACTAGCGGTAGCCAAAAACATTCAGTACTTC
few	18	TRBV5-1	TRBJ1-2	TRBD1	CASSWGQGARITNYGYTF	TGCGCCAGCAGCTGGGGACAGGGGGCAAGAATTACTAACTATGGCTACACCTTC
few	15	TRBV7-2	TRBJ2-7	TRBD1	CASSPPGQGQSEQYF	TGTGCCAGCAGCCCGCCGGGACAGGGTCAATCCGAGCAGTACTTC
.	15	TRBV5-5	TRBJ2-7	TRBD1	CASSRTGLTPQEQYF	TGTGCCAGCAGTAGGACAGGACTCACCCCACAGGAGCAGTACTTC
few	12	TRBV29-1	TRBJ1-2	.	CSVGDTTYGYTF	TGCAGCGTTGGGGACACCACCTATGGCTACACCTTC
few	15	TRBV15	TRBJ1-1	TRBD1	CATTLDRGRNTEAFF	TGTGCCACCACCCTTGACAGGGGGCGGAACACTGAAGCTTTCTTT
few	14	TRBV4-2	TRBJ1-2	.	CASSQDAGDYGYTF	TGTGCCAGCAGCCAAGACGCAGGCGACTATGGCTACACCTTC
.	11	TRBV19	TRBJ1-1	.	CASSIDVAAFF	TGTGCCAGTAGTATAGACGTGGCAGCTTTCTTT
.	14	TRBV9	TRBJ1-5	.	CASSLTGIGQPQHF	TGTGCCAGCAGCTTAACAGGGATAGGTCAGCCCCAGCATTTT
.	15	TRBV14	TRBJ1-1	.	CASSHPKSLRTEAFF	TGTGCCAGCAGCCACCCGAAATCCCTGAGGACTGAAGCTTTCTTT
.	16	TRBV19	TRBJ2-3	.	CASSMWRGRGTDTQYF	TGTGCCAGTAGTATGTGGAGGGGGCGAGGCACAGATACGCAGTATTTT
.	11	TRBV29-1	TRBJ1-2	.	CSILNLGGYTF	TGCAGTATACTAAATTTGGGTGGCTACACCTTC
.	15	TRBV7-6	TRBJ1-1	TRBD1	CASSLGPGQGHEAFF	TGTGCCAGCAGCTTAGGACCGGGACAGGGCCATGAAGCTTTCTTT
few	16	TRBV6-6	TRBJ2-7	TRBD1	CASANPRGRKGYEQYF	TGTGCCAGCGCCAACCCCAGGGGGCGCAAGGGCTACGAGCAGTACTTC
few	12	TRBV7-6	TRBJ2-5	.	CASTPAAETQYF	TGTGCCAGCACTCCCGCGGCAGAGACCCAGTACTTC
few	13	TRBV7-6	TRBJ1-1	.	CASSPQGGTEAFF	TGTGCCAGCAGCCCACAGGGTGGTACTGAAGCTTTCTTT
few	15	TRBV7-2	TRBJ2-3	TRBD2	CASSPTSGYTDTQYF	TGTGCCAGCAGCCCGACTAGCGGGTATACAGATACGCAGTATTTT
few	15	TRBV6-6	TRBJ1-1	.	CASSYAQGDASEAFF	TGTGCCAGCAGTTACGCGCAGGGCGACGCCAGTGAAGCTTTCTTT
few	16	TRBV19	TRBJ2-5	TRBD2	CASSIRPFSGAETQYF	TGTGCCAGTAGTATCCGCCCTTTTAGCGGGGCGGAGACCCAGTACTTC
few	16	TRBV9	TRBJ2-7	TRBD1	CASSPWTGGPTYEQYF	TGTGCCAGCAGCCCGTGGACAGGGGGTCCCACCTACGAGCAGTACTTC
few	14	TRBV29-1	TRBJ2-7	TRBD1	CSVGHGTGTYEQYF	TGCAGCGTGGGCCACGGGACAGGGACCTACGAGCAGTACTTC
.	16	TRBV7-8	TRBJ1-2	TRBD1	CASSSTTGAGSYGYTF	TGTGCCAGCAGCTCAACGACAGGGGCCGGCTCCTATGGCTACACCTTC
few	11	TRBV5-5	TRBJ2-3	.	CASSFIDTQYF	TGTGCCAGCAGCTTTATCGATACGCAGTATTTT
.	12	TRBV29-1	TRBJ1-2	.	CSASDRLDGYTF	TGCAGCGCTTCCGACAGGTTAGATGGCTACACCTTC
.	12	TRBV27	TRBJ2-1	.	CASSGPYNEQFF	TGTGCCAGCAGTGGGCCCTACAATGAGCAGTTCTTC
.	12	TRBV11-3	TRBJ2-3	TRBD2	CASKAGEDTQYF	TGTGCCAGCAAAGCGGGGGAGGATACGCAGTATTTT
few	13	TRBV5-1	TRBJ2-7	.	CASSGSGSYEQYF	TGCGCCAGCAGCGGGAGCGGTTCCTACGAGCAGTACTTC
.	15	TRBV7-9	TRBJ2-3	.	CASSLKAARGDTQYF	TGTGCCAGCAGCTTAAAAGCGGCTAGAGGAGATACGCAGTATTTT
.	18	TRBV7-9	TRBJ2-1	TRBD2	CASSLVISWERGRNEQFF	TGTGCCAGCAGCTTAGTTATTTCTTGGGAGCGGGGTAGGAATGAGCAGTTCTTC
few	14	TRBV2	TRBJ1-2	.	CASSEVAGNYGYTF	TGTGCCAGCAGTGAAGTAGCAGGGAACTATGGCTACACCTTC
.	16	TRBV7-2	TRBJ1-1	.	CASSSVRSKVNTEAFF	TGTGCCAGCAGCTCAGTGAGGTCAAAGGTGAACACTGAAGCTTTCTTT
.	16	TRBV6-4	TRBJ1-3	TRBD1	CASSGNRGFSGNTIYF	TGTGCCAGCAGTGGTAACAGGGGATTCTCTGGAAACACCATATATTTT
.	15	TRBV7-9	TRBJ2-5	TRBD2	CASSLGTSGGETQYF	TGTGCCAGCAGCTTAGGGACTAGCGGGGGAGAGACCCAGTACTTC
few	13	TRBV14	TRBJ1-2	.	CASSIIMEGGYTF	TGTGCCAGCAGCATCATTATGGAGGGTGGCTACACCTTC
.	16	TRBV11-2	TRBJ1-6	.	CASSLKGPWGDSPLHF	TGTGCCAGCAGCTTAAAGGGACCGTGGGGGGATTCACCCCTCCACTTT
few	14	TRBV6-5	TRBJ2-5	TRBD1	CASPGQGATETQYF	TGTGCCAGCCCCGGACAGGGGGCAACAGAGACCCAGTACTTC
few	14	TRBV5-1	TRBJ1-1	.	CASSLTGLNTEAFF	TGCGCCAGCAGCCTGACAGGCCTGAACACTGAAGCTTTCTTT
few	13	TRBV7-6	TRBJ2-5	TRBD2	CASSSTSGKTQYF	TGTGCCAGCAGCTCTACTAGCGGGAAGACCCAGTACTTC
.	15	TRBV5-4	TRBJ2-7	TRBD1	CASSRGTGGSYEQYF	TGTGCCAGCAGCCGTGGGACAGGGGGCTCCTACGAGCAGTACTTC